The rows below give T cell receptor beta chains drawn from one sample of a study of blood T cell repertoires in COVID-19. Some clones are missing from TCRdb's copy, which holds only in-frame ones; the method was immunoSEQ multiplex PCR. The sample yields 200,000 to 250,000 clones, roughly 89% seen once. The sequenced material came from PBMCs or T cells enriched from blood (not recorded which). These receptor sequences come from a woman aged 40-49 years who had recovered from COVID-19. CDR3s include the opening cysteine and the closing phenylalanine or tryptophan. Each record gives: J gene, V gene, CDR3 protein.

TRBJ2-1,TRBV9,CASSVAPVTYNEQFF
TRBJ2-3,TRBV27,CASSSISGSGRDTQYF
TRBJ1-1,TRBV12-3/TRBV12-4,CASSLVGGTEAFF
TRBJ2-1,TRBV19,CASSLGAYGEQFF
TRBJ2-7,TRBV27,CASRTSPGGTYEQYF
TRBJ2-1,TRBV19,CASASPQGGGEQFF
TRBJ2-7,TRBV2,CASRLAGGGYEQYF
TRBJ2-7,TRBV28,CASSGLLIYEQYF
TRBJ1-4,TRBV5-1,CASSLRGGREKLFF
TRBJ2-1,TRBV5-1,CASSPYMTSGGNEQFF
TRBJ1-1,TRBV9,CASSAQTGIGTEAFF
TRBJ2-2,TRBV30,CAWSVIWGAGELFF
TRBJ2-3,TRBV19,CASSILGQGTTDTQYF
TRBJ1-1,TRBV27,CASSHTTGLNTEAFF
TRBJ1-6,TRBV7-9,CASRQTGDYNSPLHF
TRBJ2-7,TRBV29-1,CSVLPTASYEQYF
TRBJ2-1,TRBV10-3,CATGLAGATFYNEQFF
TRBJ2-2,TRBV9,CASSETGSYTGELFF
TRBJ2-7,TRBV7-2,CASSPGPGSYEQYF
TRBJ2-1,TRBV11-3,CASTRGTEFYNEQFF